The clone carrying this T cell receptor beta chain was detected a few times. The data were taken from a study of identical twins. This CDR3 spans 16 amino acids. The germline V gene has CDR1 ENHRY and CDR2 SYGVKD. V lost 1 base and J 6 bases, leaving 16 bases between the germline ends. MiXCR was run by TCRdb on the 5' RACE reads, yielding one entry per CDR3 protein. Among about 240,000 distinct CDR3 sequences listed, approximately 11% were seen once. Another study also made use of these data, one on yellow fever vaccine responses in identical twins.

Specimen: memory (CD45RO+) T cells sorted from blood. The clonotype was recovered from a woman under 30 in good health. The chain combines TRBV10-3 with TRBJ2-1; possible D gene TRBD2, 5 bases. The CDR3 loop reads CAISEYKGVMANEQFF. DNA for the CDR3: TGTGCCATCAGTGAGTATAAGGGAGTGATGGCCAATGAGCAGTTCTTC.